The 32 T cell receptor beta chains in this list originate from one sample, sequenced in a study of response to subunit inactivated influenza vaccine. Each CDR3 protein gets one entry after TCRdb re-called the RT-PCR reads with MiXCR. In the table there are about 700,000 distinct CDR3 sequences, approximately 15% of which are singletons. The input for sequencing was PBMCs from blood, taken 12 days after vaccination. Receptors originate from a man between 45 and 60 years old who received an inactivated influenza vaccine.

The rearrangement joins TRBV9 to TRBJ1-2, with a possible D match to TRBD1 (5 bases). CDR1 is SGDLS, CDR2 YYNGEE, per germline. V was pared by 0 bases and J by 7 bases, with 7 bases between. CDR3 length: 12 amino acids. CDR3 in DNA: TGTGCCAGCAGCGTAGCAGGGAGTGGCTACACCTTC. Translating it yields CASSVAGSGYTF.

The chain recombines TRBV20-1 with TRBJ2-3, with D hard to call. Trimming removed 7 bases from V and 2 bases from J, with 16 bases in between. The CDR3 consists of 14 residues. Germline V gene data show CDR1 as DFQATT and CDR2 as SNEGSKA (reference sequence). The CDR3 nucleotides are TGCAGTGTATCCCGTGACGGTAACACAGATACGCAGTATTTT. Residues: CSVSRDGNTDTQYF.

This clonotype was observed a handful of times. V is TRBV11-2 and J is TRBJ1-4; D gene ambiguous. Germline V gene sequence: CDR1 SGHAT, CDR2 FQNNGV. The V end lost 5 bases, the J end lost 7 bases, and 17 bases lay between the germline ends. The CDR3 is 15 residues long. CDR3 sequence reads: CASSLLLLGAEKLFF. The CDR3 region has the DNA TGTGCCAGCAGCCTCCTGCTTCTGGGAGCTGAAAAACTGTTTTTT.

V is TRBV7-2 and J is TRBJ1-5; D is uncertain. The germline V gene encodes CDR1 SGHTA and CDR2 FQGNSA. This CDR3 region has 14 residues. The germline V and J ends were trimmed by 3 bases and 4 bases, with 10 bases remaining between them. This CDR3 is CASSLGNPNQPQHF. CDR3 sequence (DNA): TGTGCCAGCAGCTTGGGAAATCCAAATCAGCCCCAGCATTTT.

This clonotype was observed many times. The chain combines TRBV6-2 or TRBV6-3 with TRBJ2-2; a possible D gene is TRBD2 (5 bases). V lost 0 bases and J lost 7, with 9 bases in between. Germline V gene data show CDR1 as MNHEY and CDR2 as SVGEGT. This CDR3 is 14 amino acids long. The DNA for the CDR3 is TGTGCCAGCAGTTACTCCCTAGCCCACGGGGAGCTGTTTTTT. It codes for CASSYSLAHGELFF.

Remarks on this clonotype: One base away lies a much larger clone, so this may be a sequencing read error. The chain uses TRBV15 and TRBJ1-1, with D uncertain. V lost 0 bases, J lost 4 bases, and 9 bases lay in between. Germline V gene sequence: CDR1 LNHNV, CDR2 YYDKDF (reference sequence). The CDR3 is made up of 14 amino acids. Written as DNA, the CDR3 is TGTGCCACCAGCAGAGATCCTTGGATCACTGAAGCTTTCTTT. Its translation is CATSRDPWITEAFF.

This clonotype showed up just a few times. The J gene is TRBJ1-2, the V gene TRBV3-1, with D perhaps matching TRBD1 (5 bases). Germline CDR1 and CDR2: LGHDT and YNNKEL (reference sequence). The CDR3 runs 15 residues. V was shortened by 4 bases and J by 3 bases, with 15 bases between the two germline ends. This chain's CDR3 is CASSPDSTPDYGYTF. CDR3 bases: TGTGCCAGCAGCCCTGACAGTACCCCAGACTATGGCTACACCTTC.

J is TRBJ2-4 and V is TRBV7-9; no clear D. The CDR3 contains 17 residues. The ends were cut back, 5 bases at V and 3 bases at J, with 20 bases in the middle. Germline CDR1 SEHNR, CDR2 FQNEAQ (reference sequence). CDR3 residues: CASSSLGLLVGKNIQYF. As DNA, the CDR3 is TGTGCCAGCAGCAGCTTAGGCCTACTCGTGGGCAAAAACATTCAGTACTTC. The whole variable domain, remainder taken from reference TRBV7-9 and TRBJ2-4, is DTGVSQNPRHKITKRGQNVTFRCDPISEHNRLYWYRQTLGQGPEFLTYFQNEAQLEKSRLLSDRFSAERPKGSFSTLEIQRTEQGDSAMYLCASSSLGLLVGKNIQYFGAGTRLSVL.

There are a few counts of this clonotype. The J gene is TRBJ1-2, the V gene TRBV6-5; D is perhaps TRBD1 (6 bases). The CDR3 is 15 amino acids. V lost 2 bases, J lost 1 base, and 11 bases lay in between. Germline values: CDR1 MNHEY, CDR2 SVGAGI. CDR3 protein: CASSYGGGGNYGYTF. For the CDR3, the DNA is TGTGCCAGCAGTTACGGAGGGGGGGGTAACTATGGCTACACCTTC.

V usage is TRBV28 and J usage is TRBJ2-2, with D unclear. Germline V gene sequence: CDR1 MDHEN, CDR2 SYDVKM. There are 13 residues in the CDR3. V lost 3 bases, J lost 5 bases, and 7 bases lay in between. The DNA for the CDR3 is TGTGCCAGCAGTTTGTCGCTTACCGGGGAGCTGTTTTTT. This gives the protein CASSLSLTGELFF.

J is TRBJ1-1 and V is TRBV29-1; D might be TRBD1 (5 bases). The CDR3 runs 13 residues. Trimming removed 7 bases from V and 3 bases from J, with 15 bases in between. CDR1 is SQVTM and CDR2 is ANQGSEA in the germline V gene. CDR3 sequence reads: CSASRPGHTEAFF. The CDR3 DNA reads TGCAGCGCTTCACGCCCAGGGCACACTGAAGCTTTCTTT.

This clonotype showed up just a few times. The rearrangement links TRBV18 to TRBJ2-7; possibly TRBD1 for D (6 bases). Germline CDR1 reads KGHSH; CDR2 reads LQKENI. The CDR3 is made up of 14 amino acids. Trimming shortened V by 2 bases and J by 2 bases, and 10 bases separated the two germline ends. The CDR3 DNA reads as TGTGCCAGCTCACCAGACAGGCGTACCTACGAGCAGTACTTC. Translating it yields CASSPDRRTYEQYF.

The chain uses TRBV29-1 and TRBJ2-7, with a tentative D call TRBD1 (5 bases). Germline V lookup: CDR1 SQVTM, CDR2 ANQGSEA. Deletions cut 2 bases from V and 6 bases from J, with 23 bases between. The CDR3 is made up of 16 amino acids. CDR3 bases: TGCAGCGTTGAACGGCTCGCGAAATCAGGGCTCTCCGAGCAGTACTTC. As protein: CSVERLAKSGLSEQYF.

This clonotype has more than one count but fewer than ten. This chain joins TRBV3-1 and TRBJ2-5; D is possibly TRBD1 or TRBD2 (5 bases each). The CDR3 has 15 residues. V lost 0 bases and J lost 5, with 13 bases in between. Germline-derived CDR1 and CDR2 are LGHDT and YNNKEL (reference sequence). CDR3 bases: TGTGCCAGCAGCCAAGATCCCAGGGAGTGGGAGACCCAGTACTTC. It codes for CASSQDPREWETQYF.

This clonotype was seen a few times. V is TRBV7-2 and J is TRBJ1-6; maybe TRBD1 (5 bases). Germline V gene data show CDR1 as SGHTA and CDR2 as FQGNSA. This CDR3 region has 14 residues. Trimming left V 3 bases short and J 7 bases short, with 10 bases between. This chain's CDR3 is CASSFRGLNSPLHF. Written as DNA, the CDR3 is TGTGCCAGCAGCTTTAGGGGATTGAATTCACCCCTCCACTTT.

This clonotype was picked up a small number of times. J is TRBJ2-1 and V is TRBV6-5, with D maybe TRBD2 (5 bases). V was cut by 0 bases and J by 3 bases, with 9 bases left in between. The CDR3 loop spans 15 amino acids. CDR1 is MNHEY and CDR2 is SVGAGI in the germline V gene. This CDR3 is CASSYSAENYNEQFF. CDR3 in DNA: TGTGCCAGCAGTTACTCAGCGGAGAACTACAATGAGCAGTTCTTC.

This chain uses TRBV30 with TRBJ2-3; D call uncertain. Trimming pared 5 bases from V and 7 bases from J, leaving 16 bases between. CDR1 GTSNPN and CDR2 SVGIG come from the germline V gene (reference sequence). This CDR3 spans 13 amino acids. Here the CDR3 reads CAWATLTRNTQYF. As DNA, the CDR3 is TGTGCCTGGGCTACCCTTACACGGAATACGCAGTATTTT. Filled out from reference TRBV30 and TRBJ2-3, the complete variable domain reads SQTIHQWPATLVQPVGSPLSLECTVEGTSNPNLYWYRQAAGRGLQLLFYSVGIGQISSEVPQNLSASRPQDRQFILSSKKLLLSDSGFYLCAWATLTRNTQYFGPGTRLTVL.

This rearrangement joins TRBV20-1 to TRBJ2-5; D might be TRBD2 (5 bases). The germline V gene encodes CDR1 DFQATT and CDR2 SNEGSKA (reference sequence). V lost 6 bases to trimming and J lost 5 bases, with 13 bases between them. The CDR3 runs 12 residues. CDR3 in amino acids: CSAPRGRETQYF. The CDR3 nucleotides read TGCAGTGCCCCTCGGGGTCGTGAGACCCAGTACTTC.

This chain connects TRBV12-3 or TRBV12-4 to TRBJ2-1, with D possibly called TRBD1 or TRBD2 (5 bases each). CDR3 size: 15 residues. V was pared by 5 bases and J by 2 bases, with 13 bases between. CDR3 sequence: CASSPQRGPYNEQFF. As DNA, the CDR3 is TGTGCCAGCAGTCCACAGAGGGGCCCCTACAATGAGCAGTTCTTC.

The chain carries TRBV20-1 and TRBJ1-3, with 8 bases lining up with TRBD1. Unmatched junction bases numbered 3, after V lost 7 bases and J lost 1 base. The germline V gene has CDR1 DFQATT and CDR2 SNEGSKA (reference sequence). The CDR3 loop spans 13 amino acids. CDR3 residues: CSGTGLSGNTIYF. CDR3 nucleotides: TGCAGTGGGACAGGGCTTTCTGGAAACACCATATATTTT.

The V gene is TRBV10-3, the J gene TRBJ2-3; perhaps TRBD1 as D (6 bases). The CDR3 is 14 residues long. Germline CDR1 is ENHRY and CDR2 is SYGVKD. The germline V and J ends were trimmed by 6 bases and 3 bases, with 13 bases remaining between them. DNA for the CDR3: TGTGCCATCAGCCCGGGACAAAAAACAGATACGCAGTATTTT. Translation gives CAISPGQKTDTQYF.

This clonotype was counted only a few times. The chain joins TRBV20-1 to TRBJ2-7, with 8 nucleotides matching TRBD2. With 2 bases clipped from V and 0 bases from J, the junction kept 6 bases outside the gene matches. The CDR3 has 15 amino acids. CDR1 and CDR2 from the germline V gene are DFQATT and SNEGSKA (reference sequence). Written as DNA, the CDR3 is TGCAGTGCTAGACTAGCGGGTCTCAGCTCCTACGAGCAGTACTTC. Protein sequence: CSARLAGLSSYEQYF.

Only a few counts were recorded for this clonotype. The gene calls are TRBV5-1 and TRBJ2-2, with 8 bases lining up with TRBD1. The CDR3 consists of 16 residues. Losses at the gene ends were 3 bases for V and 6 bases for J; bases not matched to a gene: 10. Germline CDR1 and CDR2: SGHRS and YFSETQ. As DNA, the CDR3 is TGCGCCAGCAGCTATGACAGGGGCCTTGAGGCCGGGGAGCTGTTTTTT. It encodes CASSYDRGLEAGELFF.

This clonotype has a count of ten or more. The CDR3 reads CASSQGQGPTYEQYF. CDR3 bases: TGCGCCAGCAGCCAAGGGCAGGGGCCAACCTACGAGCAGTACTTC. The chain links TRBV4-1 to TRBJ2-7; tentatively, D is TRBD1 (6 bases). V was shortened by 1 base and J by 2 bases, with 12 bases between the two germline ends. The germline V gene has CDR1 MGHRA and CDR2 YSYEKL. This CDR3 is built from 15 residues.

A few counts support this clonotype. CDR3 DNA: TGCAGTGCTAGAGTACAGGGCGGGGATGGCTACACCTTC. Translating it yields CSARVQGGDGYTF. The chain couples TRBV20-1 to TRBJ1-2, with D possibly matching TRBD1 (6 bases). V was cut by 1 base and J by 6 bases, with 12 bases left in between. Germline V gene sequence: CDR1 DFQATT, CDR2 SNEGSKA (reference sequence). This CDR3 has 13 amino acids.

The chain combines TRBV6-1 with TRBJ2-2; 7 nucleotides line up with TRBD1. Germline V gene sequence: CDR1 MNHNS, CDR2 SASEGT. There are 15 residues in the CDR3. V trimming: 10 bases; J trimming: 0 bases; junction bases outside the gene matches: 8. DNA of the CDR3: TGTGCCATACCAAAAGGGACAGCGAACACCGGGGAGCTGTTTTTT. Its protein product is CAIPKGTANTGELFF.

This clonotype was seen a handful of times. The rearrangement links TRBV6-5 to TRBJ1-1; D ambiguous. This CDR3 has 14 residues. The germline gives CDR1 MNHEY, CDR2 SVGAGI. Trimming took off 0 bases at V and 3 bases at J, with 8 bases between the two ends. CDR3 residues: CASSYSDTHTEAFF. The CDR3 DNA sequence: TGTGCCAGCAGTTACTCAGACACCCACACTGAAGCTTTCTTT.

The gene calls are TRBV3-1 and TRBJ1-3; 9 bases are shared with TRBD1. V lost 4 bases to trimming and J lost 3 bases; unmatched junction nucleotides: 4. Germline loops: CDR1 LGHDT, CDR2 YNNKEL (reference sequence). The CDR3 runs 15 residues. In DNA form, the CDR3 reads TGTGCCAGCAGCCGACTGGGACAGGGTGGAAACACCATATATTTT. Residues: CASSRLGQGGNTIYF.

This clonotype was seen a handful of times. The chain carries TRBV28 and TRBJ2-7; the D gene could be TRBD1 or TRBD2 (5 bases each). This CDR3 has 11 residues. Germline CDR1 is MDHEN and CDR2 is SYDVKM. The CDR3: CAVNGGYEQYF. CDR3 DNA sequence: TGTGCTGTCAATGGGGGCTACGAGCAGTACTTC.

This clonotype has only a few counts. The V call is TRBV11-2, the J call TRBJ2-3; possibly TRBD2 for D (5 bases). CDR1 is SGHAT and CDR2 is FQNNGV in the germline V gene. The CDR3 spans 15 residues. The V end lost 5 bases, the J end lost 4 bases, and 16 bases lay between the germline ends. The CDR3 is CASSPREGRPDTQYF. The CDR3 DNA reads TGTGCCAGCAGCCCCCGGGAAGGAAGGCCAGATACGCAGTATTTT.

This clonotype was recorded a few times. The J gene is TRBJ2-7, the V gene TRBV4-2; TRBD2 is a possible D gene (7 bases). With 2 bases removed from V and 2 bases from J, the gap between germline ends came to 10 bases. The germline V gene encodes CDR1 LGHNA and CDR2 YNFKEQ. CDR3 length: 14 amino acids. In DNA form, the CDR3 reads TGTGCCAGCAGCCAAAGGGGGGGAGCCTACGAGCAGTACTTC. Encoded protein: CASSQRGGAYEQYF.

This clonotype was observed a handful of times. The chain is built from TRBV28 and TRBJ2-1; 13 nucleotides agree with TRBD2. Germline V gene data show CDR1 as MDHEN and CDR2 as SYDVKM. V shed 3 bases, J shed 8 bases, and the junction held 7 bases outside the gene matches. The CDR3 is 16 residues long. The CDR3 region is CASSFRGLAGRYEQFF. The CDR3 DNA sequence: TGTGCCAGCAGTTTTAGGGGACTAGCGGGAAGGTATGAGCAGTTCTTC.